This TCR beta chain was obtained from a study of T cells after yellow fever vaccination. TCRdb itself ran the 5' RACE reads through MiXCR, one entry per CDR3 protein. Among 300,000 to 450,000 distinct CDR3 sequences listed, roughly 7.5% were seen once. This clonotype was recorded at least ten times. This CDR3 contains 11 residues. V was pared by 5 bases and J by 5 bases, with 6 bases between. The clonotype originates from a man aged 18 to 30 who received the YFV17D yellow fever vaccine. The sequenced sample was PBMCs, obtained approximately 40 days after the first yellow fever vaccination. The V call is TRBV12-3 or TRBV12-4, the J call TRBJ1-1; a weak D match, TRBD1 (5 bases). The CDR3 reads CASSQGTEAFF. DNA for the CDR3: TGTGCCAGCAGTCAGGGAACTGAAGCTTTCTTT.